This TCR beta chain was identified during a study of control samples from healthy donors and cancer patients (dated by TCRdb to the early 2020s). Comments on this clone: No antigen is known for it. No base qualities exist here, and no much larger clone lies one base off it.

The method was the immunoSEQ multiplex PCR assay. The clones in this table, taken by TCRdb from immuneACCESS, are in-frame only. Not every clone is retained; where verified, under half of the shortfall comes from an unresolved V gene, and the cause of the rest is unknown. This sample holds roughly 45,000 clones; just over 90% were observed only once. The ten biggest clones cover 0.8% of the sample. CDR1 and CDR2 are read off the germline V gene as SGHRS and YFSETQ. Measured from the cysteine to the phenylalanine, the CDR3 is 18 residues long. Left in the record is the CDR3 DNA by itself, 54 bases read in frame from the first base. V is reduced by 7 bases and J by 2 bases, leaving a spacing of 26 bases between them.

Source material: PBMCs. This TCR derives from a man between 25 and 39 years old with colorectal cancer. The V gene is TRBV5-1 and the J gene is TRBJ2-3; too little of a D gene remains to name it. The CDR3 has the sequence CASGLGRSDLSTTDTQYF. The DNA sequence is TGCGCCAGCGGCCTGGGCAGGAGCGATCTAAGCACCACAGATACGCAGTATTTT.